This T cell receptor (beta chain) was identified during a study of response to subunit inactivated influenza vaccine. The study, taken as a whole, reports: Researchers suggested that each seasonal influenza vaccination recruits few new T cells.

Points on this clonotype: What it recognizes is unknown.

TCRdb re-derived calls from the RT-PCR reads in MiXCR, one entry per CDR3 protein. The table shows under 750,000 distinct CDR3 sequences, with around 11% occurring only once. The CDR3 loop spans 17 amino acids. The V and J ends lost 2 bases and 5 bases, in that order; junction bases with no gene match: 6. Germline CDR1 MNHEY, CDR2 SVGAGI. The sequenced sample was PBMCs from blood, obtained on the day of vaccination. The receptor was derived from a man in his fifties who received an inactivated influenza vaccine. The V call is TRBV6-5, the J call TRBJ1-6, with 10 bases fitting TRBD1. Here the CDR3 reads CASSYHDRGLNNSPLHF. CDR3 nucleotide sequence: TGTGCCAGCAGTTACCACGACAGGGGGCTGAATAATTCACCCCTCCACTTT.